Below, 14 T cell receptor beta chains from the same sample are listed, as sequenced in a study of T cells in localized non-small cell lung cancer. The repertoire was sequenced with immunoSEQ multiplex PCR; TCRdb's copy has only in-frame clones and lacks some. The sample carries about 1,900 clones, roughly 22% recorded once. The sequences come from lung tumor tissue, collected before any cancer treatment. All receptors come from a woman aged 40-69 years with stage I lung adenocarcinoma.

The V call is TRBV6-8, the J call TRBJ1-1, with D possibly TRBD1 on 5 matching bases. The germline V gene has CDR1 MNHGY and CDR2 SAAAGT. The CDR3 contains 14 residues. V was trimmed by 5 bases and J by 2 bases, leaving 12 bases between them. This CDR3 reads CASSPGGVNTEAFF. The CDR3 DNA sequence: TGTGCCAGCAGTCCCGGGGGGGTAAACACTGAAGCTTTCTTT.

This clone was detected only a few times. This chain uses TRBV6-8 with TRBJ2-5; either TRBD1 or TRBD2 may fit D (5 bases each). Germline V gene lookup returns CDR1 MNHGY and CDR2 SAAAGT. Trimming left V 8 bases short and J 5 bases short, with 15 bases between. This CDR3 region has 13 residues. The CDR3 is CASLRGVWETQYF. For the CDR3, the DNA is TGTGCCAGCTTAAGAGGGGTATGGGAGACCCAGTACTTC.

The CDR3 is CASSQVNRLSPLHF. The CDR3 DNA follows: TGTGCCAGCAGCCAAGTAAACAGGCTCTCACCCCTCCACTTT. The V and J genes are TRBV14 and TRBJ1-6; D may be TRBD1 (5 bases). Trimming pared 1 base from V and 10 bases from J, leaving 11 bases between. The CDR3 contains 14 residues. CDR1 and CDR2 from the germline V gene are SGHDN and FVKESK.

This clone has only a few counts. This chain connects TRBV30 to TRBJ1-2, with 7 bases fitting TRBD1. J lost 4 bases, V lost 0 bases, and 2 bases had no gene match. The CDR3 is 13 amino acids. CDR1 and CDR2 from the germline V gene are GTSNPN and SVGIG (reference sequence). The CDR3 bases are TGTGCCTGGAGTGTTGGGGACAGCTATGGCTACACCTTC. Translating it yields CAWSVGDSYGYTF.

This clone was observed a few times. The missing CDR3 end, 1 residue past where the read stops, is filled in from the germline J gene. The V gene is TRBV10-3, the J gene TRBJ1-3; D may be TRBD1 (5 bases). Trimming shortened V by 0 bases and J by 4 bases, and 16 bases separated the two germline ends. CDR1 ENHRY and CDR2 SYGVKD come from the germline V gene. This CDR3 spans 17 amino acids. CDR3 DNA (partial): TGTGCCATCAGTGAGTCGGGCGCAGGGCTTGGCGGAAACACCATATAT. It translates to CAISESGAGLGGNTIY. The CDR3, in full, reads CAISESGAGLGGNTIYF.

This clone was seen once. The rearrangement uses TRBV5-1 and TRBJ1-1; perhaps TRBD1 as D (6 bases). This CDR3 has 14 amino acids. V was clipped by 0 bases and J by 7 bases, with 13 bases between them. CDR1 is SGHRS and CDR2 is YFSETQ in the germline V gene. CDR3 in amino acids: CASSLAGGAGEAFF. The CDR3, as DNA: TGCGCCAGCAGCTTGGCCGGGGGGGCAGGTGAAGCTTTCTTT.

In this sample, this clone is large. The chain combines TRBV30 with TRBJ1-1, with 7 bases that match TRBD1. The germline V gene has CDR1 GTSNPN and CDR2 SVGIG (reference sequence). The CDR3 has 14 residues. Unmatched junction bases numbered 5, after V lost 2 bases and J lost 2 bases. The CDR3 DNA sequence: TGTGCCTGGAGTCTGGGACAGATAAACACTGAAGCTTTCTTT. It is translated as CAWSLGQINTEAFF.

J is TRBJ1-1 and V is TRBV11-3, with D perhaps TRBD1 (6 bases). V was shortened by 6 bases and J by 0 bases, with 14 bases between the two germline ends. CDR3 size: 15 residues. Germline CDR1 SGHNT, CDR2 YENEEA. The CDR3 nucleotides read TGTGCCAGCAGATCAGGGGTCTCCATGAACACTGAAGCTTTCTTT. This encodes CASRSGVSMNTEAFF. Looking up the rest from reference TRBV11-3 and TRBJ1-1 gives the full variable domain: EAGVVQSPRYKIIEKKQPVAFWCNPISGHNTLYWYLQNLGQGPELLIRYENEEAVDDSQLPKDRFSAERLKGVDSTLKIQPAELGDSAVYLCASRSGVSMNTEAFFGQGTRLTVV.

The V and J genes are TRBV6-8 and TRBJ1-4; D unclear. The CDR3 extends over 12 amino acids. The V and J ends lost 2 bases and 6 bases respectively, with 4 bases between them. Germline CDR1 MNHGY, CDR2 SAAAGT. CDR3 sequence (DNA): TGTGCCAGCAGTTACAGGGATGAAAAACTGTTTTTT. Its translation: CASSYRDEKLFF.

This clone is deemed medium-sized. V gene TRBV11-3 combines with J gene TRBJ2-1, with 12 positions matching TRBD1. CDR1 SGHNT and CDR2 YENEEA come from the germline V gene. With 3 bases clipped from V and 6 bases from J, the junction kept 6 bases outside the gene matches. This CDR3 has 16 residues. CDR3 amino acids: CASSLGRDRGLNEQFF. CDR3 nucleotide sequence: TGTGCCAGCAGCTTGGGCCGGGACAGGGGGCTCAATGAGCAGTTCTTC.

By its share, this clone is large. This chain connects TRBV6-8 to TRBJ2-7, with TRBD1 identical over 7 bases. Germline-derived CDR1 and CDR2 are MNHGY and SAAAGT. Trimming took 6 bases from V and 2 from J; bases not matched to a gene: 10. CDR3 length: 15 residues. CDR3 in amino acids: CASRDGTAWTYEQYF. For the CDR3, the DNA is TGTGCCAGCAGGGACGGGACAGCCTGGACCTACGAGCAGTACTTC.

Only a few counts were recorded for this clone. The CDR3 here is CASSDLDGDTEAFF. CDR3 sequence (DNA): TGTGCCAGCAGTGACCTGGACGGAGACACTGAAGCTTTCTTT. This chain uses TRBV25-1 with TRBJ1-1, with D uncertain. This CDR3 region has 14 residues. Germline V gives CDR1 MGHDK, CDR2 SYGVNS. V was cut by 3 bases and J by 3 bases, with 11 bases left in between.

This clone was counted between two and nine times. CDR3 nucleotide sequence: TGTGCAAGTCGCTCCCCCGGGGGACCCCCCTACGAGCAGTACTTC. This sequence encodes CASRSPGGPPYEQYF. V usage is TRBV12-2 and J usage is TRBJ2-7; the D call in the table, TRBD2, was not verified against the DNA. TRBV12-2 corresponds to a pseudogene. The CDR3 sequence is 15 residues long.

This chain connects TRBV30 to TRBJ2-5; the D is unclear. The V end lost 0 bases, the J end lost 5 bases, and 10 bases lay between the germline ends. The germline gives CDR1 GTSNPN, CDR2 SVGIG (reference sequence). The CDR3 spans 13 residues. DNA for the CDR3: TGTGCCTGGAGTGTATTTTTCGGGGAGACCCAGTACTTC. It encodes CAWSVFFGETQYF.